The rows below give T cell receptor beta chains drawn from one sample of a study of cytomegalovirus exposure and HLA in healthy donors. Sequenced by immunoSEQ multiplex PCR; TCRdb stores in-frame clones only, minus some. There are some 100,000 clones in the sample; roughly 69% occur only once, and roughly 5.3% lies in the top ten. Sequenced input: PBMCs. These receptors all stem from a woman aged 70 to 79 in good health and CMV-seropositive. CDR3s include the opening cysteine and the closing phenylalanine or tryptophan. D genes are given only for firm matches. Only part of the rows carry a size: once, few, many, or a class if the clone is expanded.

V gene	CDR3 length	clone size	J gene	D gene	CDR3 DNA	CDR3 protein
TRBV6-1	11	.	TRBJ2-7	.	TGTGCCACCTCCCGCGACATTCAGACGTACTTC	CATSRDIQTYF
TRBV2	13	.	TRBJ2-7	.	TGTGCCAGCACCTGGCGGGTTTACTACGAGCAGTACTTC	CASTWRVYYEQYF
TRBV7-9	17	.	TRBJ2-1	TRBD2	TGTGCCAGCAGCTTATCCCGGGGGGGCCGTTTGGACAATGAGCAGTTCTTC	CASSLSRGGRLDNEQFF
TRBV11-1	14	.	TRBJ1-1	TRBD1	TGTGCCAGCAGCCGAGGACAGGGGTTCACTGAAGCTTTCTTT	CASSRGQGFTEAFF
TRBV6-1	13	.	TRBJ1-1	.	TGTGAGAGTAGGGGATGGGCGAACACTGAAGCTTTCTTT	CESRGWANTEAFF
TRBV11-1	18	.	TRBJ1-4	.	TGTGCCAGCAGTGAGCTGTGGAGTCTCCTAGTCGACAATGAAAAACTGTTTTTT	CASSELWSLLVDNEKLFF
TRBV25-1	14	few	TRBJ2-7	TRBD2	TGTGCCAGCAGTGATAGCGGGGGGCGTTACGAGCAGTACTTC	CASSDSGGRYEQYF
TRBV30	15	.	TRBJ2-7	TRBD1	TGTGCCTGGAGCGCCTTTGACAGGGCCCTATACGAGCAGTACTTC	CAWSAFDRALYEQYF
TRBV27	15	.	TRBJ1-1	TRBD1	TGTGCCAGCAGTTTTCAAACAGGGGCCAACACTGAAGCTTTCTTT	CASSFQTGANTEAFF
TRBV2	12	few	TRBJ1-1	.	TGTGCCAGCAGTGAAGGGGCAGTAAGGGCTTTCTTT	CASSEGAVRAFF
TRBV2	14	.	TRBJ2-7	.	TGTGCCAGCAGAAACCGGGACTTTGCCTACGAGCAGTACTTC	CASRNRDFAYEQYF
TRBV4-1	17	few	TRBJ2-1	TRBD2	TGCGCCAGCAGCCAAGTAGGCGGCGGGGGGGGGACCAATGAGCAGTTCTTC	CASSQVGGGGGTNEQFF
TRBV6-6	16	.	TRBJ2-7	TRBD2	TGTGCCAGCAGTTCGATCCTAGCGGGGAGCTCCTACGAGCAGTACTTC	CASSSILAGSSYEQYF
TRBV30	14	few	TRBJ1-1	.	TGTGCCTGGTCCGATGAACAGGGGAACACTGAAGCTTTCTTT	CAWSDEQGNTEAFF
TRBV10-3	16	.	TRBJ1-4	.	TGTGCCATCAGTGGAGGGAGTCTAGGGCAAAGTGAAAAACTGTTTTTT	CAISGGSLGQSEKLFF
TRBV29-1	13	.	TRBJ2-1	.	TGCAGCGTTGAGGCAGGTTCCTACAATGAGCAGTTCTTC	CSVEAGSYNEQFF
TRBV5-1	11	.	TRBJ2-5	TRBD1	TGCGCCAGCATCAGGGGGGAGACCCAGTACTTC	CASIRGETQYF
TRBV5-1	14	.	TRBJ2-1	.	TGCGCCAGCAGCTTGGGGGCGCCCTACAATGAGCAGTTCTTC	CASSLGAPYNEQFF
TRBV7-9	14	.	TRBJ2-3	.	TGTGCCAGCAGCCAAAGGAGGGGCACAGATACGCAGTATTTT	CASSQRRGTDTQYF
TRBV9	17	.	TRBJ2-1	TRBD1	TGTGCCAGCAGCGTAGGGGGGGGGACAGGGACTTACAATGAGCAGTTCTTC	CASSVGGGTGTYNEQFF
TRBV7-2	15	few	TRBJ2-7	.	TGTGCCAGCAGCTCCCTTGGCGGGACTTCCTACGAGCAGTACTTC	CASSSLGGTSYEQYF
TRBV19	15	.	TRBJ2-5	TRBD2	TGTGCCAGTAGTCAGACTAGCGGGGGCCGGGAGACCCAGTACTTC	CASSQTSGGRETQYF
TRBV29-1	13	.	TRBJ2-7	.	TGCAGCGTTGGGGCCGAGAGCTCCTACGAGCAGTACTTC	CSVGAESSYEQYF